This T cell receptor (beta chain) emerged from a study of blood T cell repertoires in COVID-19. Study overall: COVID-19 samples, acute and convalescent, were from the United States, Italy and Spain. T cells, B-cell-depleted T cells, or PBMCs supplied cDNA or gDNA.

Repertoires were generated with immunoSEQ multiplex PCR, while TCRdb's copy carries only in-frame clones and drops some. Here the sample spans about 220,000 clones, around 84% being singletons. The germline gives CDR1 SGHNT, CDR2 YYREEE (reference sequence). This CDR3 has 15 residues. Losses at the gene ends were 4 bases for V and 4 bases for J; bases not matched to a gene: 6. This TCR was sampled from a woman aged 60-70 years who had recovered from COVID-19. This chain joins TRBV5-4 and TRBJ2-5, with TRBD2 matching over 11 bases. The source material was peripheral blood. The CDR3 DNA reads TGTGCCAGCAGCCTGACTAGCGGGGTCGGAGAGACCCAGTACTTC. Encoded protein: CASSLTSGVGETQYF.